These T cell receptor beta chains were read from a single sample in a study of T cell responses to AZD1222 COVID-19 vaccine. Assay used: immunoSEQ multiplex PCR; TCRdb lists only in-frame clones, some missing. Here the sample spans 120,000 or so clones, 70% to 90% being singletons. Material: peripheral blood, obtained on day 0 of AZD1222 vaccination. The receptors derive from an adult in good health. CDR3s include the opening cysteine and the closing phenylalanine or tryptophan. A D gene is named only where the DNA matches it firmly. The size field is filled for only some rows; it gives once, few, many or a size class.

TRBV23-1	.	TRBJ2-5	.	TGCGCCAGCAGTCCCCCCCCGACGGACCAAGAGACCCAGTACTTC	CASSPPPTDQETQYF
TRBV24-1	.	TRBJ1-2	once	TGTGCCACCAGTCAAGGGGACCATGTGGGCTATGGCTACACCTTC	CATSQGDHVGYGYTF
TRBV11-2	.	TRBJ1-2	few	TGTGCCAGCAGCTTAACACCCCAGGGAATCCGTTATGGCTACACCTTC	CASSLTPQGIRYGYTF
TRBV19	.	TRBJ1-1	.	TGTGCCAGTAGTTACACAGCGAACACTGAAGCTTTCTTT	CASSYTANTEAFF
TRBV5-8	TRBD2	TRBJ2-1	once	TGTGCCAGCAGCTTACGTACGGGAGGCTCCGGGCAGTTCTTC	CASSLRTGGSGQFF
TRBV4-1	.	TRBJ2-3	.	TGCGCCAGCAGCCAAGTGACGGCAGCCACAGATACGCAGTATTTT	CASSQVTAATDTQYF
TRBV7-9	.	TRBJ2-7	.	TGTGCCAGCAGCGCAGTGAGTACAGGGTGGCGCGAGCAGTACTTC	CASSAVSTGWREQYF
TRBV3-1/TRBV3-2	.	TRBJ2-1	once	TGTGCCAGCAGCCAACCGGCGGGGCGGCGAGTGCAGTTCTTC	CASSQPAGRRVQFF
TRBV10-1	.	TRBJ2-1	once	TGCGCCAGCAGTGGGGCCACTAGTTACAATGAGCAGTTCTTC	CASSGATSYNEQFF
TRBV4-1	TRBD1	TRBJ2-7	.	TGCGCCAGCAGCCAATTCCAGGGGGCGAGAACCTACGAGCAGTACTTC	CASSQFQGARTYEQYF
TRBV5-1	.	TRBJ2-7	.	TGCGCCAGCAGCTTGCGGCTAGCGTCGACCTCCTACGAGCAGTACTTC	CASSLRLASTSYEQYF
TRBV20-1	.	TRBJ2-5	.	TGCAGCTCCCATCGGAGAGAGACCCAGTACTTC	CSSHRRETQYF
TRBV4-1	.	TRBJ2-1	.	TGCGCCAGCAGCCAAGTGAGTGGGCGCTCGACCCAGTTCTTC	CASSQVSGRSTQFF
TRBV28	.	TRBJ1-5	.	TGTGCCAGCAGTTCGCGACAGAGGAATCAGCCCCAGCATTTT	CASSSRQRNQPQHF
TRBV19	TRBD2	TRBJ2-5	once	TGTGCCAGTAGTATAGGCGGACTAGTTGGGGAGACCCAGTACTTC	CASSIGGLVGETQYF
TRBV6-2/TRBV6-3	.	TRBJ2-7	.	TGTGCCAGCAGTCGCCCTAGGACAGATTCCTACGAGCAGTACTTC	CASSRPRTDSYEQYF
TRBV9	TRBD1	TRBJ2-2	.	TGTGCCAGCAGCGCGACCAGGGGGCGCGGCACCGGGGAGCTGTTTTTT	CASSATRGRGTGELFF
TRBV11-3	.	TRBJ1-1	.	TGTGCCAGCAGTTTTGGGGTAGGGTACACTGAAGCTTTCTTT	CASSFGVGYTEAFF
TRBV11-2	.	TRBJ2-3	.	TGTGCCAGCAGCATATATGGGCGGGGCACAGATACGCAGTATTTT	CASSIYGRGTDTQYF
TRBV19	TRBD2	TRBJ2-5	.	TGTGCCAGTAGCCCCAGCGGGGGGAAGACCCAGTACTTC	CASSPSGGKTQYF
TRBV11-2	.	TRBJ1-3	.	TGTGCCAGCAGCTATGGGCCTTCGCCTCAAAGCTCTGGAAACACCATATATTTT	CASSYGPSPQSSGNTIYF
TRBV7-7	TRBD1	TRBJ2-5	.	TGTGCTAGCAGCCGATTCTTTGGGACAGGGGGCCAAGAGACCCAGTACTTC	CASSRFFGTGGQETQYF
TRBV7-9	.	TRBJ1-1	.	TGTGCCAGCAGCTTGATACAGGGAGACGCTTTCTTT	CASSLIQGDAFF
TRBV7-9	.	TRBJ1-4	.	TGTGCCAGCAGCCCAGAGGGAGGTGAAAAACTGTTTTTT	CASSPEGGEKLFF
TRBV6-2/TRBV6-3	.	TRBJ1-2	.	TGTGCCAGCAGTTACTCGCGAGGTGGCCATTATGGCTACACCTTC	CASSYSRGGHYGYTF
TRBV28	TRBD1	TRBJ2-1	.	TGTGCCAGCAGTCCGACAGGGCTTTCCTACAATGAGCAGTTCTTC	CASSPTGLSYNEQFF
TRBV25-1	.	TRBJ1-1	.	TGTGCCAGCAGTGCCGGCCGGAATAAAGCTTTCTTT	CASSAGRNKAFF
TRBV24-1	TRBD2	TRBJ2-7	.	TGTGCCACCAGTGACCCGACTAGCGGGAGACCTTACGAGCAGTACTTC	CATSDPTSGRPYEQYF
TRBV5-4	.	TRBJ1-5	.	TGTGCCAGCAGCTTAAAATCCCTCTCGACAGGTCAGCCCCAGCATTTT	CASSLKSLSTGQPQHF
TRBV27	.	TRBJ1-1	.	TGTGCCAGCAGTTTAGGGCCATTTGCTGAAGCTTTCTTT	CASSLGPFAEAFF
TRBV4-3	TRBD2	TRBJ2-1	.	TGCGCCAGCAGCCACGATACGGGACTAGGGAGAGAGCAGTTCTTC	CASSHDTGLGREQFF
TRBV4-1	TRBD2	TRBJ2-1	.	TGCGCCAGCAGCCCGACTAGCGGCAATGAGCAGTTCTTC	CASSPTSGNEQFF
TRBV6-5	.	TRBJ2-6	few	TGTGCCAGCAGTTCAGGGGTGTCTGGGGCCAACGTCCTGACTTTC	CASSSGVSGANVLTF
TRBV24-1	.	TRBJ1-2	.	TGTGCCACCAGTGATTCACAGGGTAACTATGGCTACACCTTC	CATSDSQGNYGYTF
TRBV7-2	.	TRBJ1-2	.	TGTGCCAGCAGCTTAGTTAGTAGGACAGCTAACTATGGCTACACCTTC	CASSLVSRTANYGYTF
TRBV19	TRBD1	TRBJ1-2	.	TGTGCCAGCAGACAGGGGGCCTACTATGGCTACACCTTC	CASRQGAYYGYTF